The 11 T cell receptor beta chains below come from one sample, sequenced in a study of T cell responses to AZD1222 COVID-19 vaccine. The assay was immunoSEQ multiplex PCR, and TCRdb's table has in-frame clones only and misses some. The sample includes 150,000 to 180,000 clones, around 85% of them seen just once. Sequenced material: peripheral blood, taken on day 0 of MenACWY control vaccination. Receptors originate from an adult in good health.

In nucleotides, the CDR3 is TGCGCCAGCAGCCAAGATCGTCCAGGGGCAGGAGAGACCCAGTACTTC. This encodes CASSQDRPGAGETQYF. V gene TRBV4-1 combines with J gene TRBJ2-5, with a tentative D call TRBD1 (6 bases). Germline V gene data show CDR1 as MGHRA and CDR2 as YSYEKL. The V end was cut by 0 bases, the J end by 4 bases, with 15 bases between. CDR3 length: 16 residues.

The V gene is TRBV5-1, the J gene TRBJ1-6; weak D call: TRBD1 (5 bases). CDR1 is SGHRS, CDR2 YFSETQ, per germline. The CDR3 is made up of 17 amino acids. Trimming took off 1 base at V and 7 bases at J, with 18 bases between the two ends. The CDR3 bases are TGCGCCAGCAGCTTGCGGGGGACCTCGACTGCCAATTCACCCCTCCACTTT. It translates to CASSLRGTSTANSPLHF.

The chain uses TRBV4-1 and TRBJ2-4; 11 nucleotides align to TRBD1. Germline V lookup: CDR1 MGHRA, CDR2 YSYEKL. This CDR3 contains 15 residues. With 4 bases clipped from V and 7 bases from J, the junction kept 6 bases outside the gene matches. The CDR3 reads CASSRDRGMVNIQYF. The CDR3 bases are TGCGCCAGCAGCCGGGACAGGGGGATGGTGAACATTCAGTACTTC.

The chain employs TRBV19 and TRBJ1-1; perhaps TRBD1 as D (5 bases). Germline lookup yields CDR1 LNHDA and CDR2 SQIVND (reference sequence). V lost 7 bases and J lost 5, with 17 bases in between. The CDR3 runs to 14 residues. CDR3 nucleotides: TGTGCCAGTAAGGATCTTGGGGGGTGGACTGAAGCTTTCTTT. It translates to CASKDLGGWTEAFF.

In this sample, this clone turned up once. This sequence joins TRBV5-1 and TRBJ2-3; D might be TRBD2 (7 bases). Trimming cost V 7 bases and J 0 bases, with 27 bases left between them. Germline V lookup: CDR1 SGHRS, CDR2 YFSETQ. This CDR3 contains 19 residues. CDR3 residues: CASRGQGDPGGRSTDTQYF. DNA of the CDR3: TGCGCCAGCCGGGGGCAGGGAGACCCGGGGGGCCGTAGCACAGATACGCAGTATTTT.

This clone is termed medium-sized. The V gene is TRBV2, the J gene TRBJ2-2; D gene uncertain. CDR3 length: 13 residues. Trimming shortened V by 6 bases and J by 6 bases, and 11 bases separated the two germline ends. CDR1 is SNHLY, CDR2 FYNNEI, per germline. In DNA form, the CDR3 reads TGTGCCAGCAGGAACACTCGACCCGGGGAGCTGTTTTTT. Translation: CASRNTRPGELFF.

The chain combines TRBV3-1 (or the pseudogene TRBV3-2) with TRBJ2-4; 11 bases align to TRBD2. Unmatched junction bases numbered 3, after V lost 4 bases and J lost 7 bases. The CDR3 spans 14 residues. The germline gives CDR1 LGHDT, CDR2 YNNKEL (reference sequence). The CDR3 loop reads CASSPGLAGNIQYF. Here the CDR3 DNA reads TGTGCCAGCAGCCCAGGACTAGCGGGTAACATTCAGTACTTC.

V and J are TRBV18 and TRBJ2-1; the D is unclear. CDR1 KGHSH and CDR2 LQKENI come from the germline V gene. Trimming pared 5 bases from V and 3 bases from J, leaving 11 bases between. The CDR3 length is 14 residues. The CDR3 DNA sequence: TGTGCCAGCTCAAAATCTCAAGGCTACAATGAGCAGTTCTTC. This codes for CASSKSQGYNEQFF.

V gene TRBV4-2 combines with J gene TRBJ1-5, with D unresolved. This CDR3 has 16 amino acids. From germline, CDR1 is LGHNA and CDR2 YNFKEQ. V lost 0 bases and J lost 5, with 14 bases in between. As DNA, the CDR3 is TGTGCCAGCAGCCAAGACGGTAGGGTGGGAGATCAGCCCCAGCATTTT. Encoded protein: CASSQDGRVGDQPQHF.

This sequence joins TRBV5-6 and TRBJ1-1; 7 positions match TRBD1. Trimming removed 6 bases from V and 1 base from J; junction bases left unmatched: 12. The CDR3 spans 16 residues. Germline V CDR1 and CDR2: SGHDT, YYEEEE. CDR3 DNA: TGTGCCAGCACCACCCCGGGAGCAGGGGGGAACACTGAAGCTTTCTTT. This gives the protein CASTTPGAGGNTEAFF.

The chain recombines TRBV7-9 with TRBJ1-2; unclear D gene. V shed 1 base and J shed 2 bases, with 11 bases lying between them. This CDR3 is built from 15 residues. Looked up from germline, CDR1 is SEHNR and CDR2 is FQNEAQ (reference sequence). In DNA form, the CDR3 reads TGTGCCAGCAGCTTAGATTCACGGCAGAACTATGGCTACACCTTC. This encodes CASSLDSRQNYGYTF.